This T cell receptor beta chain was retrieved from a study of blood T cell repertoires in COVID-19 (dated by TCRdb to about 2020). About the investigation overall: Collaborator samples came from the United States, Italy and Spain and covered acute and convalescent phases of COVID-19. The samples were drawn from the first 160 participants of the ongoing ImmuneRACE study and from 1,200 or so subjects provided by 6 global collaborators. Deeply sampled blood TCRbeta repertoires from subjects exposed to, actively infected with, or recovered from COVID-19 were included in the dataset. A de-identified subject ID, COVID-19 status, age in years and sex were almost always included in the sample metadata. The prospective study material was composed of cDNA or gDNA derived from T cells, B-cell-depleted T cells, or PBMCs. The repertoires were released in a freely available public database intended as a resource for research on the immune response to SARS-CoV-2. Where available, HLA class I and class II types were obtained from metadata supplied by the sample provider rather than from assay-based typing. General conclusions and limits of the study: How much clinical and demographic metadata was included differed by source and by participant, and the metadata was provided uncurated.

The germline V gene provides CDR1 SGHRS and CDR2 YFSETQ. The CDR3, cysteine through phenylalanine, is 14 amino acids long. Only the CDR3 part of the read is kept: 42 bases, read in frame from the first base. The V and J ends are trimmed by 4 bases and 4 bases, leaving 14 bases between them. Notes on this clone: This receptor's antigen is unknown. Within one base of it there is no much larger clone, and no base qualities were kept.

The immunoSEQ Assay, a bias-controlled multiplex PCR, was used to amplify TCRbeta CDR3 regions from genomic DNA. Turning to the authors' computational methods: Within the assay, amplification of reference gene primers was used to estimate how many nucleated cells each sample contained. To quantify the absolute abundance of each unique TCRbeta CDR3 rearrangement, sequence reads were collapsed and filtered. Productive Simpson clonality was computed per sample as the square root of Simpson's diversity index over productive rearrangements. The source is immuneACCESS, and TCRdb retained only in-frame sequences with V and J called. Part of the clones is not carried over; for the studies checked, unresolved V genes explain less than half of this, and the remainder is unexplained. From that table come the V and J calls and clone size; the DNA was used to work out D and trimming. The sample has about 230,000 clones on record, more than 65% of them singletons. Clones ranked in the top ten supply roughly 7.9% of the sample.

Each collaborating institution followed its own protocols to collect whole blood in K2EDTA tubes. For TCRbeta analysis, collaborators shipped samples in one of three forms: frozen whole blood, isolated PBMCs, or DNA extracted from either of those sample types. The V and J segments used are TRBV5-1 and TRBJ2-5, and TRBD1 may be the D gene, going by 6 matching bases. The sequenced material came from peripheral blood. The TCR was taken from a woman aged 80 or over with acute or convalescent COVID-19. The CDR3 region reads CASSPDSLGETQYF. The DNA is as follows: TGCGCCAGCAGCCCGGACAGTCTTGGAGAGACCCAGTACTTC.